The 21 T cell receptor beta chains below come from one sample, sequenced in a study of cytomegalovirus exposure and HLA in healthy donors. PCR employed 60 Vbeta and 13 Jbeta primers. The table came from immunoSEQ multiplex PCR; TCRdb's copy has only in-frame clones and leaves some out. This sample has 150,000 to 200,000 clones; 75% to 90% occur once, and the top ten carry 1.5% to 2%. The specimen was PBMCs. These receptors were taken from a woman between 18 and 30 years old in good health and CMV-seronegative.

The rearrangement uses TRBV7-9 and TRBJ2-3; D is possibly TRBD1 (6 bases). Looked up from germline, CDR1 is SEHNR and CDR2 is FQNEAQ (reference sequence). The CDR3 contains 14 residues. Trimming pared 4 bases from V and 2 bases from J, leaving 10 bases between. CDR3 bases: TGTGCCAGCAGCTCCCGGGACACCACAGATACGCAGTATTTT. Translated, it gives CASSSRDTTDTQYF.

The chain carries TRBV28 and TRBJ1-1, with a weak D call TRBD1 (6 bases). This CDR3 spans 15 amino acids. V was clipped by 1 base and J by 1 base, with 10 bases between them. CDR1 and CDR2 from the germline V gene are MDHEN and SYDVKM. In DNA, the CDR3 is TGTGCCAGCAGTTTATACAGGGATTCGAACACTGAAGCTTTCTTT. Amino acids: CASSLYRDSNTEAFF. The variable domain in full, completed from reference TRBV28 and TRBJ1-1, reads DVKVTQSSRYLVKRTGEKVFLECVQDMDHENMFWYRQDPGLGLRLIYFSYDVKMKEKGDIPEGYSVSREKKERFSLILESASTNQTSMYLCASSLYRDSNTEAFFGQGTRLTVV.

A word on this clone: Other DNA sequences in the sample encode the same CDR3. V and J are TRBV29-1 and TRBJ2-7, with a tentative D call TRBD1 (6 bases). CDR3 length: 11 amino acids. Between the trimmed V and J ends, which lost 6 bases and 7 bases, there was a span of 13 bases. Germline lookup yields CDR1 SQVTM and CDR2 ANQGSEA. The CDR3 DNA follows: TGCAGCGTCTTACAGGGTGTGGAGCAGTACTTC. Its translation: CSVLQGVEQYF.

V gene TRBV19 combines with J gene TRBJ2-1; D call uncertain. CDR1 LNHDA and CDR2 SQIVND come from the germline V gene (reference sequence). Trimming took 9 bases from V and 3 from J, leaving 12 bases between them. There are 13 residues in the CDR3. CDR3 sequence (DNA): TGTGCCAGCTCTAGTGGTCTCTACAATGAGCAGTTCTTC. Protein product: CASSSGLYNEQFF. Complete variable domain (other parts from reference TRBV19 and TRBJ2-1): DGGITQSPKYLFRKEGQNVTLSCEQNLNHDAMYWYRQDPGQGLRLIYYSQIVNDFQKGDIAEGYSVSREKKESFPLTVTSAQKNPTAFYLCASSSGLYNEQFFGPGTRLTVL.

The chain carries TRBV30 and TRBJ2-7; D not certain. The length of the CDR3 is 13 residues. V dropped 3 bases and J dropped 2 bases, with 11 bases sitting between them. Germline V gives CDR1 GTSNPN, CDR2 SVGIG (reference sequence). CDR3 loop: CAWRRLGAYEQYF. DNA of the CDR3: TGTGCCTGGAGAAGGCTAGGAGCCTACGAGCAGTACTTC. Using reference TRBV30 and TRBJ2-7 for the parts outside the CDR3, the full variable domain is SQTIHQWPATLVQPVGSPLSLECTVEGTSNPNLYWYRQAAGRGLQLLFYSVGIGQISSEVPQNLSASRPQDRQFILSSKKLLLSDSGFYLCAWRRLGAYEQYFGPGTRLTVT.

V usage is TRBV6-1 and J usage is TRBJ1-2; D is ambiguous. The CDR3 runs to 12 residues. Germline V lookup: CDR1 MNHNS, CDR2 SASEGT. Trimming removed 4 bases at V and 8 bases at J, with 11 bases between. CDR3 region: CASSGEGGGYTF. The CDR3 nucleotides are TGTGCCAGCAGTGGAGAGGGCGGAGGCTACACCTTC.

The V gene is TRBV21-1, the J gene TRBJ2-2; TRBD2, the D gene given by the table, was not confirmed from the DNA. TRBV21-1 is listed as a pseudogene. The CDR3 contains 10 residues. The CDR3 here is CARETGELFF. The CDR3 DNA reads TGTGCCAGAGAGACCGGGGAGCTGTTTTTT.

This chain connects TRBV2 to TRBJ1-2; D ambiguous. CDR3 size: 13 residues. V dropped 1 base and J dropped 8 bases, with 11 bases sitting between them. Germline CDR1 and CDR2: SNHLY and FYNNEI. The CDR3 DNA follows: TGTGCCAGCAGTGAAGGCCTGACTAGGGGCTACACCTTC. Protein: CASSEGLTRGYTF.

The chain links TRBV7-9 to TRBJ2-7; 7 bases fit TRBD1. J gave up 3 bases and V 6 bases, and 5 bases lay outside the gene matches. CDR3 length equals 13 residues. The germline CDR1 and CDR2 sequences are SEHNR and FQNEAQ (reference sequence). CDR3 loop: CASRPTGDYEQYF. CDR3 nucleotide sequence: TGTGCCAGCAGGCCAACAGGGGACTACGAGCAGTACTTC.

This chain uses TRBV5-1 with TRBJ2-5, with D perhaps matching TRBD1 (6 bases). V was clipped by 3 bases and J by 2 bases, with 11 bases between them. Germline CDR1 reads SGHRS; CDR2 reads YFSETQ. The CDR3 sequence is 14 residues long. In DNA, the CDR3 is TGCGCCAGCAGCTCCAGGGACAAACAAGAGACCCAGTACTTC. This codes for CASSSRDKQETQYF.

V is TRBV15 and J is TRBJ1-4, with D possibly TRBD1 on 6 matching bases. The V and J ends lost 6 bases and 6 bases respectively, with 14 bases between them. The CDR3 has 14 residues. Per the germline V gene, CDR1 is LNHNV and CDR2 is YYDKDF (reference sequence). The CDR3 DNA sequence: TGTGCCACCAGTCAGCAGGGGAAGGATGAAAAACTGTTTTTT. Protein sequence: CATSQQGKDEKLFF.

The chain has TRBV7-2 and TRBJ2-2; D might be TRBD1 (6 bases). The germline V and J ends were trimmed by 6 bases and 0 bases, with 14 bases remaining between them. Germline CDR1 reads SGHTA; CDR2 reads FQGNSA. This CDR3 comprises 16 residues. The CDR3 DNA reads TGTGCCAGCAGACCCCTACAGGGCTCGAACACCGGGGAGCTGTTTTTT. Translating gives CASRPLQGSNTGELFF. Using reference TRBV7-2 and TRBJ2-2 for the parts outside the CDR3, the full variable domain is GAGVSQSPSNKVTEKGKDVELRCDPISGHTALYWYRQSLGQGLEFLIYFQGNSAPDKSGLPSDRFSAERTGGSVSTLTIQRTQQEDSAVYLCASRPLQGSNTGELFFGEGSRLTVL.

This chain links TRBV11-2 with TRBJ1-3; 7 bases are a match to TRBD1. The CDR3 sequence is 15 residues long. The V gene's germline CDR1 is SGHAT and CDR2 FQNNGV. Trimming took 3 bases from V and 2 from J; bases not matched to a gene: 4. This CDR3 is CASSLMTGTGNTIYF. The CDR3 DNA is TGTGCCAGCAGCTTGATGACAGGGACTGGAAACACCATATATTTT.

This clone came up a few times. This chain joins TRBV28 and TRBJ2-5, with 8 bases matching TRBD2. The trim removed 5 bases at V and 2 bases at J, leaving 4 bases unmatched. The V gene's germline CDR1 is MDHEN and CDR2 SYDVKM. The CDR3 is 14 amino acids. The CDR3 DNA reads TGTGCCAGCAGTCCGGGACTAGAACAAGAGACCCAGTACTTC. It translates to CASSPGLEQETQYF. The variable domain in full, completed from reference TRBV28 and TRBJ2-5, reads DVKVTQSSRYLVKRTGEKVFLECVQDMDHENMFWYRQDPGLGLRLIYFSYDVKMKEKGDIPEGYSVSREKKERFSLILESASTNQTSMYLCASSPGLEQETQYFGPGTRLLVL.

The chain joins TRBV2 to TRBJ2-7; 8 bases fit TRBD2. In germline, CDR1 is SNHLY, CDR2 FYNNEI. The CDR3 runs to 13 residues. V was clipped by 8 bases and J by 7 bases; unmatched bases: 10. CDR3 residues: CASAVAGRREQYF. CDR3 DNA sequence: TGTGCCAGCGCGGTAGCGGGACGTAGGGAGCAGTACTTC.

This clone was counted between two and nine times. The V and J genes are TRBV28 and TRBJ2-1; D is undetermined. This CDR3 comprises 12 residues. Between the trimmed V and J ends, which lost 4 bases and 15 bases, there was a span of 16 bases. Looked up from germline, CDR1 is MDHEN and CDR2 is SYDVKM. This CDR3 is CASSSSTSTGFF. CDR3 nucleotides: TGTGCCAGCAGTTCCTCCACTTCAACGGGGTTCTTC.

V and J are TRBV19 and TRBJ2-1; TRBD1 matches at 7 bases. Looked up from germline, CDR1 is LNHDA and CDR2 is SQIVND (reference sequence). After removal of 4 bases from V and 9 bases from J, the junction contained 6 bases not matched to a gene. The CDR3 is made up of 13 amino acids. CDR3 sequence reads: CASSRLQGIEQFF. The CDR3 DNA sequence: TGTGCCAGTAGTAGGTTACAGGGGATTGAGCAGTTCTTC.

In regard to this clone: Other DNA sequences in the sample encode the same CDR3. The rearrangement joins TRBV30 to TRBJ2-2, with TRBD2 matching 9 bases. Germline trimming cut 8 bases from V and 5 bases from J; bases unmatched to any gene: 12. Looked up from germline, CDR1 is GTSNPN and CDR2 is SVGIG (reference sequence). The CDR3 sequence is 15 residues long. CDR3 amino acids: CALGRAGGPTGELFF. CDR3 in DNA: TGTGCCCTGGGAAGGGCGGGAGGGCCGACCGGGGAGCTGTTTTTT.

This chain connects TRBV10-3 to TRBJ1-2, with 9 bases fitting TRBD1. The CDR3 consists of 13 residues. Trimming removed 10 bases from V and 6 bases from J; junction bases left unmatched: 9. Germline V CDR1 and CDR2: ENHRY, SYGVKD. The CDR3 sequence is CATRGTGWNGYTF. As DNA, the CDR3 is TGTGCCACCCGAGGGACAGGGTGGAATGGCTACACCTTC.

The rearrangement links TRBV28 to TRBJ1-1; D might be TRBD1 (5 bases). V gave up 5 bases and J gave up 5 bases, with 18 bases separating them. CDR3 length equals 15 residues. The V gene's germline CDR1 is MDHEN and CDR2 SYDVKM. CDR3 nucleotide sequence: TGTGCCAGCAGTGGCGGGACCCTGGGGAATACTGAAGCTTTCTTT. It yields the protein CASSGGTLGNTEAFF.

J is TRBJ2-1 and V is TRBV7-9; 8 bases line up with TRBD2. Unmatched junction bases numbered 10, after V lost 5 bases and J lost 4 bases. Germline CDR1 SEHNR, CDR2 FQNEAQ (reference sequence). The CDR3 covers 16 residues. CDR3 nucleotide sequence: TGTGCCAGCAGCCCCACTTCCCGGGAGGGTTACAATGAGCAGTTCTTC. Amino acids: CASSPTSREGYNEQFF. The complete variable domain, with remaining parts taken from reference TRBV7-9 and TRBJ2-1, reads DTGVSQNPRHKITKRGQNVTFRCDPISEHNRLYWYRQTLGQGPEFLTYFQNEAQLEKSRLLSDRFSAERPKGSFSTLEIQRTEQGDSAMYLCASSPTSREGYNEQFFGPGTRLTVL.